This T cell receptor (beta chain) comes out of a study of shared clonotypes between healthy human individuals. Profiling relied on immunoSEQ multiplex PCR, and the TCRdb table lists in-frame clones only, not all of them. The repertoire includes roughly 2,000,000 clones, roughly 95% of them detected once, and 1% to 1.5% sits in the top ten. CD45RO-negative, CCR7-positively selected cells formed the naive CD8 fraction, excluding terminally differentiated effector memory CD45RA+ cells. V lost 0 bases and J lost 9, with 12 bases in between. CDR1 and CDR2 (germline): SGHDN, FVKESK. CDR3 length equals 14 residues.

This chain joins TRBV14 and TRBJ2-1; D uncertain. The sequenced sample consisted of naive CD8+ T cells sorted from blood. The receptor's source is a young man in good health. The CDR3 sequence: CASSQELFLGEQFF. The CDR3 nucleotides are TGTGCCAGCAGCCAAGAGCTCTTCCTGGGTGAGCAGTTCTTC. The full variable domain, rest sourced from reference TRBV14 and TRBJ2-1, is EAGVTQFPSHSVIEKGQTVTLRCDPISGHDNLYWYRRVMGKEIKFLLHFVKESKQDESGMPNNRFLAERTGGTYSTLKVQPAELEDSGVYFCASSQELFLGEQFFGPGTRLTVL.